The text below deals with one TCR beta chain. The sample is drawn from a study of OX40 agonist ivuxolimab in advanced cancers. Across the whole study: Among those enrolled, mean age was 60 years (range roughly 23 to 90) and 82.7% were male. Of the participants, approximately 40% had some prior anti-PD-1, anti-PD-L1 or anti-CTLA-4 therapy, which was allowed.

Only in-frame clones appear in the TCRdb table, and some are missing; sequencing was by immunoSEQ multiplex PCR. The sample holds 100,000 or so clones, 95% to 97% seen once. Per germline, CDR1 MNHEY and CDR2 SMNVEV (reference sequence). The CDR3 runs to 13 residues. The germline V and J ends were trimmed by 6 bases and 3 bases, with 11 bases remaining between them. Specimen: CD4+ or CD8+ T cells sorted from blood, collected in a trial of the OX40 agonist ivuxolimab. The chain is built from TRBV27 and TRBJ1-2; D possibly corresponds to TRBD1 (6 bases). The sequence was obtained from an adult with an advanced solid tumor such as melanoma, head and neck, liver or kidney cancer. CDR3 nucleotides: TGTGCCAGCAGCCTACAGGGAGACTATGGCTACACCTTC. Translating gives CASSLQGDYGYTF.